This record looks at one T cell receptor (beta chain) sequence and its context. Its antigen remains unknown. An approximately 120-subject validation cohort, separate from the approximately 700-subject first cohort, supplied the donors. The entry originates in a study of cytomegalovirus exposure and HLA in healthy donors. Whole-study results and caveats: Most sequenced TCRs were rare (though some public TCRs occurred in many donors). The study recorded over 150 TCR beta chains that were cytomegalovirus-associated. TCR clusters originating in the first cohort tended to co-occur in the approximately 130 validation repertoires, according to a later analysis.

TCRdb keeps only in-frame clones here, not all; method: immunoSEQ multiplex PCR. This table has some 150,000 clones, 86% appearing once. The TCR sequence derives from a man between 18 and 29 years old in good health and CMV-seropositive. Input material: PBMCs.

The CDR3 nucleotides read TGTGCCAGCAGCCAAACTTCCAGCGGACACGAGCAGTACTTC. This sequence encodes CASSQTSSGHEQYF. The chain joins TRBV4-2 to TRBJ2-7; D might be TRBD2 (5 bases). The CDR3 runs 14 residues. CDR1 and CDR2 from the germline V gene are LGHNA and YNFKEQ. The ends were cut back, 2 bases at V and 5 bases at J, with 13 bases in the middle.